Here is one TCR beta chain with its context. This CDR3 region has 13 residues. Under the authors' procedure: Amplification from reference gene primers served as the basis for estimated nucleated cell counts. This table comes from immunoSEQ multiplex PCR, and its TCRdb copy is limited to in-frame clones, with some not included. D and trimming were read from the DNA, whereas the V and J calls and clone size are those reported in that table. The sample has 150,000 or so clones, around nine tenths seen once. This sample stems from a study of blood T cell repertoires in COVID-19. The wider study: Some COVID-19 samples were acute and others convalescent; all came from the United States, Italy and Spain. The cDNA or gDNA used as material had been derived from T cells, B-cell-depleted T cells, or PBMCs.

This chain joins TRBV21-1 and TRBJ1-2; the D call in the table, TRBD1, was not verified against the DNA. TRBV21-1 represents a pseudogene. The sequence came from a human donor in a cohort sampled during active COVID-19. Sequencing was performed on peripheral blood. The CDR3 here is CASSKGVGAGYTF. CDR3 sequence (DNA): TGTGCCAGCAGCAAAGGAGTAGGGGCCGGCTACACCTTC.